This TCR beta chain was found in a study of early T cells in non-severe SARS-CoV-2 infection. Study details: Sequenced bulk RNA came from whole blood that was unsorted, and chains were unpaired. Study-wide results and limits: Private and CD4 specificities were missed by VDJdb matching, which favored anti-spike CD8 responses.

The TCR library protocol was used to attach unique molecular identifiers. These identifiers were attached to individual cDNA molecules. One entry per CDR3 protein, called by TCRdb with MiXCR from the 5' RACE reads. This table has approximately 73,000 distinct CDR3 sequences, 9.5% to 15% appearing once. As to this clonotype: Its specificity is unknown.

The CDR3 contains 12 residues. Trimming took 4 bases from V and 3 from J; bases not matched to a gene: 2. Per germline, CDR1 SQVTM and CDR2 ANQGSEA. The chain carries TRBV29-1 and TRBJ2-7, with TRBD1 identical over 8 bases. The sequence derives from an adult who was a healthcare worker with PCR-confirmed SARS-CoV-2 infection or an uninfected control (not recorded which). The sequencing sample was made of whole blood. CDR3 sequence (DNA): TGCAGCGTTGGGACAGGGATCTACGAGCAGTACTTC. It is translated as CSVGTGIYEQYF.